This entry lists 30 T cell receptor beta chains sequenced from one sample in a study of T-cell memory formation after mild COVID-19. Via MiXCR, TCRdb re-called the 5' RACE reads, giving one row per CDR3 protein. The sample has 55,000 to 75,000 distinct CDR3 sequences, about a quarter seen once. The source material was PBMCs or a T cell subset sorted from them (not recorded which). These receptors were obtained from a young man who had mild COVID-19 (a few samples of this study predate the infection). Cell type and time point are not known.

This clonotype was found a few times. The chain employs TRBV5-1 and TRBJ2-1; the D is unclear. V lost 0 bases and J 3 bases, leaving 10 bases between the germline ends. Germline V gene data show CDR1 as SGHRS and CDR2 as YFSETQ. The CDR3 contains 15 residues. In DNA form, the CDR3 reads TGCGCCAGCAGCTTGGCCGGCCAAATCTACAATGAGCAGTTCTTC. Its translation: CASSLAGQIYNEQFF.

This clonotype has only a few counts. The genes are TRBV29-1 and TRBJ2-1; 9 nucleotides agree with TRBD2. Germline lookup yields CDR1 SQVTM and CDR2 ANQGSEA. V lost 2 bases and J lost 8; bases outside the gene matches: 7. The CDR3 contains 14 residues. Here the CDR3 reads CSVERRGGGYEQFF. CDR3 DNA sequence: TGCAGCGTTGAAAGGCGGGGGGGCGGCTATGAGCAGTTCTTC.

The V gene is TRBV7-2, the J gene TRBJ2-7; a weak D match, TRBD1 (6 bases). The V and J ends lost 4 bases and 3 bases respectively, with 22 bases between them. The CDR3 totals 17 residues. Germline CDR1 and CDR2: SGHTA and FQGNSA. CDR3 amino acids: CASSSGQQWGPYYEQYF. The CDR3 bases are TGTGCCAGCAGCTCAGGACAGCAATGGGGGCCCTACTACGAGCAGTACTTC.

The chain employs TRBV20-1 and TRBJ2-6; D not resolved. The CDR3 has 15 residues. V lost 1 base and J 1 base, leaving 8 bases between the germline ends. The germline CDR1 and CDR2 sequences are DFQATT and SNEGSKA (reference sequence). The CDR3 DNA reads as TGCAGTGCTAGAGCGATCCCTTCTGGGGCCAACGTCCTGACTTTC. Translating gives CSARAIPSGANVLTF.

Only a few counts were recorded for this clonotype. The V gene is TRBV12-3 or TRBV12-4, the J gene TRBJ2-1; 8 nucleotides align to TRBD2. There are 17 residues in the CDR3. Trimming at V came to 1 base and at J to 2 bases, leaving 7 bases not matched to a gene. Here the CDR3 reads CASSLVRGASPYNEQFF. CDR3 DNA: TGTGCCAGCAGTTTAGTGCGGGGGGCCTCCCCCTACAATGAGCAGTTCTTC.

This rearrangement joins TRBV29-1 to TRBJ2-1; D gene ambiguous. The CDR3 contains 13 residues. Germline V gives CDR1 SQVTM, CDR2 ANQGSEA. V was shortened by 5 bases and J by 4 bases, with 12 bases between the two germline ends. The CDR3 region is CSVRDADYNEQFF. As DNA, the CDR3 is TGCAGCGTTCGTGACGCAGATTACAATGAGCAGTTCTTC.

CDR3 DNA: TGTGCCAGCAGCTTAGCCCGGGTCATAAACACTGAAGCTTTCTTT. Its protein product is CASSLARVINTEAFF. This sequence joins TRBV7-9 and TRBJ1-1; no clear D gene. Germline V gene data show CDR1 as SEHNR and CDR2 as FQNEAQ (reference sequence). With 0 bases removed from V and 2 bases from J, the gap between germline ends came to 10 bases. The CDR3 has 15 amino acids.

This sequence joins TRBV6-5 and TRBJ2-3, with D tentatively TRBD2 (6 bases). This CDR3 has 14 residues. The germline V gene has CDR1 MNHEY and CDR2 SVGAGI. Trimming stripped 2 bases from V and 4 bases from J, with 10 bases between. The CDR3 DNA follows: TGTGCCAGCAGTTACCTTTCGGGGGCAGATACGCAGTATTTT. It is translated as CASSYLSGADTQYF.

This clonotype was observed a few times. The CDR3 spells CASSLANRVDQPQHF. DNA of the CDR3: TGTGCCAGCAGCTTGGCCAATAGGGTGGATCAGCCCCAGCATTTT. This sequence joins TRBV5-5 and TRBJ1-5; D is ambiguous. Between the trimmed V and J ends, which lost 0 bases and 5 bases, there was a span of 12 bases. CDR3 length: 15 amino acids. Germline CDR1 and CDR2: SGHKS and YYEKEE (reference sequence). Together with reference TRBV5-5 and TRBJ1-5, the CDR3 gives the full variable domain: DAGVTQSPTHLIKTRGQQVTLRCSPISGHKSVSWYQQVLGQGPQFIFQYYEKEERGRGNFPDRFSARQFPNYSSELNVNALLLGDSALYLCASSLANRVDQPQHFGDGTRLSIL.

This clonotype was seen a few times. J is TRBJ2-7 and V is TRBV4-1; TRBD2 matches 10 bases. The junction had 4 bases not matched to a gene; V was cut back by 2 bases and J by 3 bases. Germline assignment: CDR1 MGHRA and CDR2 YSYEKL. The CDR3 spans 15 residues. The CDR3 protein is CASSQLAGDLYEQYF. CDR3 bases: TGCGCCAGCAGCCAACTAGCGGGGGACCTCTACGAGCAGTACTTC.

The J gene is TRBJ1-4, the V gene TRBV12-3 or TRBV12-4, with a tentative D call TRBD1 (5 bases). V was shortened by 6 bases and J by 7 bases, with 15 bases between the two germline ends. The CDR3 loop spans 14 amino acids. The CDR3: CASSLAGASEKLFF. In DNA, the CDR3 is TGTGCCAGCAGCCTCGCTGGGGCTAGTGAAAAACTGTTTTTT.

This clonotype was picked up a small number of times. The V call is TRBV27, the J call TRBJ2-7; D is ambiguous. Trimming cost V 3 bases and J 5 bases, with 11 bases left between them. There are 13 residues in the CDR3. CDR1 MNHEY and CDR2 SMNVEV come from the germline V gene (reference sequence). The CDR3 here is CASSFSGENEQYF. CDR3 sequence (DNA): TGTGCCAGCAGTTTTAGTGGAGAAAACGAGCAGTACTTC.

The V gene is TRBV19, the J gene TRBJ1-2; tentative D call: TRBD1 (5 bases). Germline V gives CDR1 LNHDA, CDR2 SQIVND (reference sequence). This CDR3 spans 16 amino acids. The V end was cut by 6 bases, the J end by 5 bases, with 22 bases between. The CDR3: CASSSEVMGPLYGYTF. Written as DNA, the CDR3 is TGTGCCAGTAGCTCTGAGGTAATGGGACCGCTATATGGCTACACCTTC. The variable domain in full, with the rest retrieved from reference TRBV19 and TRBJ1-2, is DGGITQSPKYLFRKEGQNVTLSCEQNLNHDAMYWYRQDPGQGLRLIYYSQIVNDFQKGDIAEGYSVSREKKESFPLTVTSAQKNPTAFYLCASSSEVMGPLYGYTFGSGTRLTVV.

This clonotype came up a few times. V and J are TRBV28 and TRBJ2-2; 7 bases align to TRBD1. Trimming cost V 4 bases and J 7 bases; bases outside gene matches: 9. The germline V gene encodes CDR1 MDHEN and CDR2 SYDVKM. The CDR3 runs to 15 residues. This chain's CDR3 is CASSSDRVVIGELFF. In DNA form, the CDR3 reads TGTGCCAGCAGTTCAGACAGGGTTGTTATCGGGGAGCTGTTTTTT.

The CDR3 region is CASDNRGRKPLSTDTQYF. The CDR3 bases are TGTGCCAGCGATAACAGGGGGCGGAAGCCTCTTAGCACAGATACGCAGTATTTT. V is TRBV2 and J is TRBJ2-3; 9 positions match TRBD1. With 8 bases clipped from V and 0 bases from J, the junction kept 15 bases outside the gene matches. In germline, CDR1 is SNHLY, CDR2 FYNNEI. The CDR3 runs 18 residues.

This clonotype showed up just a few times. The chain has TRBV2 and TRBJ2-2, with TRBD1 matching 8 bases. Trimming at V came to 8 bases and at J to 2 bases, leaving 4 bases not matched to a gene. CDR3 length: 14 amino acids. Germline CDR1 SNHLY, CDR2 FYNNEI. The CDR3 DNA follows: TGTGCCAGCCAAGGGACAGGCAACACCGGGGAGCTGTTTTTT. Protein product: CASQGTGNTGELFF.

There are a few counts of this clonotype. CDR3 in amino acids: CAISSRGGAEQYF. The CDR3 nucleotides read TGTGCCATCAGTTCCAGGGGGGGAGCCGAGCAGTACTTC. The genes are TRBV10-3 and TRBJ2-7; D may be TRBD1 or TRBD2 (7 bases each). The CDR3 has 13 residues. Germline V gene lookup returns CDR1 ENHRY and CDR2 SYGVKD. V lost 5 bases, J lost 6 bases, and 14 bases lay in between.

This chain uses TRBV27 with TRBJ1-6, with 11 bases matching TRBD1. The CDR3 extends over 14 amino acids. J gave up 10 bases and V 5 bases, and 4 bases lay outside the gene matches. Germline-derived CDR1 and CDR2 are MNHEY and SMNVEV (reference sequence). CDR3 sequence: CASSPRTGGSPLHF. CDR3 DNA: TGTGCCAGCAGTCCACGGACAGGGGGCTCACCCCTCCACTTT.

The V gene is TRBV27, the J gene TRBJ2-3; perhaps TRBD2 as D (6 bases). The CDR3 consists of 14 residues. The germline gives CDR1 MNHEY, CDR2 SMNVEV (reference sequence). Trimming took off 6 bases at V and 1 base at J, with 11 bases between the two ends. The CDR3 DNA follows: TGTGCCAGCAGAATTAGCGGCGGCACAGATACGCAGTATTTT. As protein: CASRISGGTDTQYF.

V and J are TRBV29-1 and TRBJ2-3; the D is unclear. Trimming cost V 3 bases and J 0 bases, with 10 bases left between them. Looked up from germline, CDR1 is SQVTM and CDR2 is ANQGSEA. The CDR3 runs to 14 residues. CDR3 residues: CSVDGRLSTDTQYF. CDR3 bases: TGCAGCGTTGACGGGCGCCTGAGCACAGATACGCAGTATTTT.

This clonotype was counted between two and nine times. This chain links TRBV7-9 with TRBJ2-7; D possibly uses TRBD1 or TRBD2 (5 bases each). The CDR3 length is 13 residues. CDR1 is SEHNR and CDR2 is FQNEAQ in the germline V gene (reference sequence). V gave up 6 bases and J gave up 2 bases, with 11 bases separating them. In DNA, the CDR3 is TGTGCCAGCAGTTTTGGGACGGCCTACGAGCAGTACGTC. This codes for CASSFGTAYEQYV.

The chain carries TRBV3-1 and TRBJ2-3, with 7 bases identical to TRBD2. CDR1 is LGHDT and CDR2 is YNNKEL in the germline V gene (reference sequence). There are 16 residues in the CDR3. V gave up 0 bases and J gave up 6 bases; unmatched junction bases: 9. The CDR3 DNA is TGTGCCAGCAGCCAAGATCTAGCGGCCCCGGTCGATACGCAGTATTTT. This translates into CASSQDLAAPVDTQYF.

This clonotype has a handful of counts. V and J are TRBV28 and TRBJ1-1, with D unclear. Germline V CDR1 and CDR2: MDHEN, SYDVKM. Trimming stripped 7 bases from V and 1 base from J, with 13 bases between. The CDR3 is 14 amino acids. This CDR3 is CASTPMGWNTEAFF. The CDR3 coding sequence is TGTGCCAGCACCCCGATGGGCTGGAACACTGAAGCTTTCTTT.

CDR3 sequence: CASSPDGNNEQFF. CDR3 bases: TGTGCCAGCAGTCCTGACGGAAACAATGAGCAGTTCTTC. The chain recombines TRBV7-8 with TRBJ2-1, with no clear D. Germline loops: CDR1 SGHVS, CDR2 FQNEAQ. Trimming stripped 6 bases from V and 5 bases from J, with 11 bases between. The CDR3 is made up of 13 amino acids.

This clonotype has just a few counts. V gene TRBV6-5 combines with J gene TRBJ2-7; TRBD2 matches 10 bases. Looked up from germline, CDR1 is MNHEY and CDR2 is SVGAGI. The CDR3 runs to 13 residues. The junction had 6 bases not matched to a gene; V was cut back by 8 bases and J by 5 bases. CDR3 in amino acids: CASCLAGGNEQYF. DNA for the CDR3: TGTGCCAGCTGTTTAGCGGGGGGTAACGAGCAGTACTTC.

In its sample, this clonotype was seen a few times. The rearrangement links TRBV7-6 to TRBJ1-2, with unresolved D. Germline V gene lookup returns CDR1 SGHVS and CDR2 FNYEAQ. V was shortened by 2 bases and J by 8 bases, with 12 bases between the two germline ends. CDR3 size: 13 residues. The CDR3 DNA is TGTGCCAGCAGCTTAAGCATTAACGGGGGCTACACCTTC. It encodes CASSLSINGGYTF. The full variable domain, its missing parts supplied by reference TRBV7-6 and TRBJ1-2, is GAGVSQSPRYKVTKRGQDVALRCDPISGHVSLYWYRQALGQGPEFLTYFNYEAQQDKSGLPNDRFSAERPEGSISTLTIQRTEQRDSAMYRCASSLSINGGYTFGSGTRLTVV.

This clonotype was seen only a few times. The CDR3 DNA reads TGTGCCAGCAGCTTGAAGGTAGCGGGGGCCCTGGCTTATAAGCAGTTCTTC. Encoded protein: CASSLKVAGALAYKQFF. This rearrangement joins TRBV5-6 to TRBJ2-1, with 9 bases lining up with TRBD2. Germline CDR1 SGHDT, CDR2 YYEEEE. CDR3 length: 17 residues. V dropped 1 base and J dropped 11; count of bases not matched to a gene: 16.

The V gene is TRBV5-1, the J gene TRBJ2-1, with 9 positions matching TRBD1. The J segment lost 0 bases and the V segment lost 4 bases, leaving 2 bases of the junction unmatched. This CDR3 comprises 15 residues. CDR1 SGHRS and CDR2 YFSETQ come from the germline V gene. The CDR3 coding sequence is TGCGCCAGCAGCCAGACAGGGGGCTCCTACAATGAGCAGTTCTTC. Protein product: CASSQTGGSYNEQFF.

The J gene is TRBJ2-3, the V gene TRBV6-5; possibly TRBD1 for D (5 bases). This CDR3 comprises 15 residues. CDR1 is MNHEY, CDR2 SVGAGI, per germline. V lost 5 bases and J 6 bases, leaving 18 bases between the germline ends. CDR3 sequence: CASSLSTQGLDTQYF. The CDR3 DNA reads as TGTGCCAGCAGTCTATCGACTCAGGGTCTGGATACGCAGTATTTT.

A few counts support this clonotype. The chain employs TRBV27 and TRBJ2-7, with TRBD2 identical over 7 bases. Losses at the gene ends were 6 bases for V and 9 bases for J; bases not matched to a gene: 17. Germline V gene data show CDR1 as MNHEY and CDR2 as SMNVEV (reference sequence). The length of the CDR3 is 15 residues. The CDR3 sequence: CASSPGGGGSRWQYF. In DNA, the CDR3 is TGTGCCAGCAGCCCGGGCGGCGGGGGATCCCGGTGGCAGTACTTC.